The clone carrying this T cell receptor (beta chain) was counted ten times or more. Its antigen is undetermined. Germline CDR1 MGHRA, CDR2 YSYEKL. V trimming: 3 bases; J trimming: 5 bases; junction bases outside the gene matches: 10. The CDR3 extends over 16 amino acids. The record originates from a study of response to subunit inactivated influenza vaccine. Study-wide results and caveats: Every seasonal influenza vaccination brings in few new T cells, the authors suggested.

TCRdb fed the RT-PCR reads into MiXCR, producing one record per CDR3 protein. This table has a few hundred thousand distinct CDR3 sequences, less than 15% appearing once. The clonotype comes from a man aged 50-59 years who received an inactivated influenza vaccine. Sequencing used PBMCs from blood, obtained about 11 days after vaccination. The chain combines TRBV4-1 with TRBJ1-2; TRBD1 agrees at 9 bases. The CDR3 nucleotides read TGCGCCAGCAGCCAGACCGTTACAGGGGGCGGGTATGGCTACACCTTC. Encoded protein: CASSQTVTGGGYGYTF.